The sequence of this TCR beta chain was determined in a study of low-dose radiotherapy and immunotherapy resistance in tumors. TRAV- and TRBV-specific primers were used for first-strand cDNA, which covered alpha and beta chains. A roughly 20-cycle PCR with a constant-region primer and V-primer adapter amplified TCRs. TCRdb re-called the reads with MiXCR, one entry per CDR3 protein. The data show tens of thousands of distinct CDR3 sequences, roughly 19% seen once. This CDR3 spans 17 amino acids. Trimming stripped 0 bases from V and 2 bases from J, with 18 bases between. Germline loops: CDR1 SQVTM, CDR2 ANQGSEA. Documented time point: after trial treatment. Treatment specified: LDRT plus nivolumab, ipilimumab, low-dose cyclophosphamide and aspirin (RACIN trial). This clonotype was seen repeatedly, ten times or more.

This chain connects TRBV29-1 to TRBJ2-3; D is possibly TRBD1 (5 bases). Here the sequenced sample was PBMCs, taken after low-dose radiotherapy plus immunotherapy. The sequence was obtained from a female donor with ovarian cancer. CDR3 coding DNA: TGCAGCGTTGAAGATATTTTAGGGGAATCGCCCACAGATACGCAGTATTTT. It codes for CSVEDILGESPTDTQYF.